The 17 T cell receptor beta chains presented below share a single source sample, sequenced in a study of cytomegalovirus exposure and HLA in healthy donors. Profiling relied on immunoSEQ multiplex PCR, and the TCRdb table lists in-frame clones only, not all of them. The table has roughly 230,000 clones, roughly 87% seen once. The material sequenced was PBMCs. The source of these receptors is a woman aged 25-40 years in good health and CMV-seronegative.

The rearrangement links TRBV7-3 to TRBJ2-2; D gene uncertain. Germline V CDR1 and CDR2: SGHTA, FQGTGA. The CDR3 totals 16 residues. V lost 0 bases and J lost 0, with 8 bases in between. In DNA, the CDR3 is TGTGCCAGCAGCTTAACGGTTGCCTCGAACACCGGGGAGCTGTTTTTT. Translated: CASSLTVASNTGELFF.

This clone was seen a single time. The J gene is TRBJ1-2, the V gene TRBV12-1. TRBV12-1 has pseudogene status. The CDR3 is 17 amino acids. CDR3 nucleotides: TGTGCCAGCAGCTTTGCGCAAAGTGTTGGGGAAAACTATGGCTACACCTTC. Translated: CASSFAQSVGENYGYTF.

The chain recombines TRBV6-6 with TRBJ1-2; TRBD1 agrees at 10 bases. The ends lost 5 bases at V and 8 bases at J; junction bases unmatched: 11. The CDR3 covers 15 residues. CDR1 is MNHNY and CDR2 is SVGAGI in the germline V gene (reference sequence). CDR3 bases: TGTGCCAGCAGTGGACCGGGACAGGGGAGGGAAGGCTACACCTTC. Protein product: CASSGPGQGREGYTF.

This clone was seen a single time. The chain employs TRBV5-1 and TRBJ2-5; 8 positions match TRBD2. CDR1 is SGHRS, CDR2 YFSETQ, per germline. The CDR3 has 17 residues. V lost 1 base, J lost 7 bases, and 15 bases stayed unmatched. The CDR3 spells CASSLRSQREPQGTQYF. CDR3 DNA: TGCGCCAGCAGCTTGAGGAGTCAGCGGGAGCCCCAGGGGACCCAGTACTTC.

The chain has TRBV11-3 and TRBJ2-1; TRBD2 is a possible D gene (5 bases). The V gene lost 1 base and the J gene lost 4 bases, with 11 bases spanning the gap. The CDR3 length is 15 residues. The germline CDR1 and CDR2 sequences are SGHNT and YENEEA. This chain's CDR3 is CASSLAQTGYNEQFF. DNA for the CDR3: TGTGCCAGCAGCTTAGCACAAACGGGGTACAATGAGCAGTTCTTC.

This clone was picked up one time. The chain links TRBV2 to TRBJ2-2; the D gene is possibly TRBD1 (6 bases). This CDR3 region has 14 residues. Germline CDR1 is SNHLY and CDR2 is FYNNEI. Deletions cut 8 bases from V and 1 base from J, with 11 bases between. The CDR3 bases are TGTGCCAGCCGTATGACAGGGAACACCGGGGAGCTGTTTTTT. Amino acids: CASRMTGNTGELFF.

V and J are TRBV7-6 and TRBJ2-1, with D perhaps TRBD1 or TRBD2 (5 bases each). The CDR3 has 15 amino acids. Germline V gene sequence: CDR1 SGHVS, CDR2 FNYEAQ. Trimming removed 4 bases at V and 2 bases at J, with 12 bases between. DNA of the CDR3: TGTGCCAGCAGCTCCCAGAGGGGCCCCTACAATGAGCAGTTCTTC. Protein: CASSSQRGPYNEQFF.

V is TRBV5-1 and J is TRBJ1-3; D uncertain. This CDR3 is built from 13 residues. Germline V gene data show CDR1 as SGHRS and CDR2 as YFSETQ. Trimming cost V 1 base and J 3 bases, with 5 bases left between them. This chain's CDR3 is CASSLKVGNTIYF. The CDR3 DNA is TGCGCCAGCAGCTTGAAAGTTGGAAACACCATATATTTT. Complete variable domain (other parts from reference TRBV5-1 and TRBJ1-3): KAGVTQTPRYLIKTRGQQVTLSCSPISGHRSVSWYQQTPGQGLQFLFEYFSETQRNKGNFPGRFSGRQFSNSRSEMNVSTLELGDSALYLCASSLKVGNTIYFGEGSWLTVV.

This chain joins TRBV6-1 and TRBJ2-5, with 9 bases matching TRBD1. Germline V gene lookup returns CDR1 MNHNS and CDR2 SASEGT. Germline trimming cut 4 bases from V and 5 bases from J; bases unmatched to any gene: 8. The CDR3 has 15 amino acids. CDR3 loop: CASSVGQGKGETQYF. As DNA, the CDR3 is TGTGCCAGCAGTGTCGGACAGGGGAAGGGGGAGACCCAGTACTTC.

This chain links TRBV13 with TRBJ1-2; D remains ambiguous. V was shortened by 2 bases and J by 5 bases, with 6 bases between the two germline ends. Germline V gene lookup returns CDR1 PRHDT and CDR2 FYEKMQ (reference sequence). The CDR3 has 12 residues. DNA for the CDR3: TGTGCCAGCAGCTTAAACGGATATGGCTACACCTTC. Its translation: CASSLNGYGYTF. Together with reference TRBV13 and TRBJ1-2, the CDR3 gives the full variable domain: AAGVIQSPRHLIKEKRETATLKCYPIPRHDTVYWYQQGPGQDPQFLISFYEKMQSDKGSIPDRFSAQQFSDYHSELNMSSLELGDSALYFCASSLNGYGYTFGSGTRLTVV.

J is TRBJ1-4 and V is TRBV6-5; D call uncertain. V lost 8 bases, J lost 4 bases, and 11 bases lay in between. Per the germline V gene, CDR1 is MNHEY and CDR2 is SVGAGI. The CDR3 sequence is 13 residues long. CDR3 DNA sequence: TGTGCCAGCGCCGCCGCCCTTAATGAAAAACTGTTTTTT. Translating gives CASAAALNEKLFF.

The chain carries TRBV13 and TRBJ2-3; TRBD1 matches at 8 bases. The germline CDR1 and CDR2 sequences are PRHDT and FYEKMQ (reference sequence). The CDR3 covers 14 residues. Trimming took 4 bases from V and 5 from J; bases not matched to a gene: 5. CDR3 nucleotides: TGTGCCAGCAGCTCCCCAGACAGGGGAGATACGCAGTATTTT. Protein: CASSSPDRGDTQYF.

The genes are TRBV6-6 and TRBJ2-7, with a weak D call TRBD2 (5 bases). The CDR3 runs 16 residues. Trimming stripped 0 bases from V and 2 bases from J, with 14 bases between. The germline V gene has CDR1 MNHNY and CDR2 SVGAGI (reference sequence). The CDR3 DNA reads TGTGCCAGCAGTTACTCTGGAGGCAGACCCACCTACGAGCAGTACTTC. Encoded protein: CASSYSGGRPTYEQYF.

The CDR3 loop reads CASSPDGGGGEQYF. The CDR3 DNA is TGCGCCAGCAGCCCGGACGGGGGCGGCGGCGAGCAGTACTTC. The chain carries TRBV5-1 and TRBJ2-7; the D gene could be TRBD1 or TRBD2 (6 bases each). V lost 4 bases and J lost 6, with 17 bases in between. The CDR3 contains 14 residues. The germline V gene has CDR1 SGHRS and CDR2 YFSETQ. The entire variable domain, with the rest obtained from reference TRBV5-1 and TRBJ2-7, is as follows: KAGVTQTPRYLIKTRGQQVTLSCSPISGHRSVSWYQQTPGQGLQFLFEYFSETQRNKGNFPGRFSGRQFSNSRSEMNVSTLELGDSALYLCASSPDGGGGEQYFGPGTRLTVT.

J is TRBJ2-1 and V is TRBV4-1; D is possibly TRBD2 (7 bases). This CDR3 has 20 residues. With 3 bases removed from V and 3 bases from J, the gap between germline ends came to 27 bases. In germline, CDR1 is MGHRA, CDR2 YSYEKL. The CDR3 region is CASSHGMRGGIVVSYNEQFF. The CDR3 region has the DNA TGCGCCAGCAGCCATGGTATGAGGGGGGGTATAGTAGTAAGCTACAATGAGCAGTTCTTC.

J is TRBJ2-7 and V is TRBV28; maybe TRBD1 (5 bases). Trimming left V 8 bases short and J 3 bases short, with 14 bases between. The germline gives CDR1 MDHEN, CDR2 SYDVKM. This CDR3 has 13 residues. CDR3: CASGRGERYEQYF. The CDR3 DNA is TGTGCCAGCGGAAGGGGCGAGCGCTACGAGCAGTACTTC. The variable domain in full, with the rest retrieved from reference TRBV28 and TRBJ2-7, is DVKVTQSSRYLVKRTGEKVFLECVQDMDHENMFWYRQDPGLGLRLIYFSYDVKMKEKGDIPEGYSVSREKKERFSLILESASTNQTSMYLCASGRGERYEQYFGPGTRLTVT.

The rearrangement uses TRBV6-5 and TRBJ2-1, with D possibly being TRBD1 (5 bases). This CDR3 has 14 amino acids. V lost 2 bases, J lost 7 bases, and 12 bases lay in between. Germline V lookup: CDR1 MNHEY, CDR2 SVGAGI. CDR3 amino acids: CASSYGEKGNEQFF. The DNA for the CDR3 is TGTGCCAGCAGTTACGGTGAGAAGGGGAATGAGCAGTTCTTC.